This TCR beta chain was found in a study of blood T cells in healthy people across ages. The CDR3 contains 15 residues. V lost 3 bases and J 6 bases, leaving 15 bases between the germline ends. A sample-barcoded 5' primer and a J-beta primer mix were used in a second PCR of about 6 to 11 cycles. TCRdb called the 5' RACE reads again in MiXCR, with one record for every CDR3 protein. The table includes around 820,000 distinct CDR3 sequences, about 25% detected once. This clonotype has only a few counts. These records were also assigned to another study, of T cells of mothers and their children.

The sample comprised blood. This TCR derives from a boy aged 5-17 years in good health. V and J are TRBV12-3 or TRBV12-4 and TRBJ2-1; D is perhaps TRBD2 (5 bases). The DNA of the CDR3 is TGTGCCAGCAGTTTTAAGGTCTATGGGAGCAATGAGCAGTTCTTC. Its protein product is CASSFKVYGSNEQFF.